The 23 T cell receptor beta chains reported below all come from one sample, sequenced in a study of T cell responses to AZD1222 COVID-19 vaccine. Here immunoSEQ multiplex PCR was the method, and the copy in TCRdb shows in-frame clones only, minus some. Altogether about 99,000 clones are present, around 90% being singletons, with the ten largest covering under 3.5%. The specimen was peripheral blood, collected on day 0 of AZD1222 vaccination. These receptors all come from an adult in good health.

This clone was seen just once. The chain employs TRBV5-4 and TRBJ1-4; unclear D gene. Trimming cost V 2 bases and J 6 bases, with 14 bases left between them. The CDR3 covers 15 residues. Germline V gives CDR1 SGHNT, CDR2 YYREEE (reference sequence). The CDR3 loop is CASSFAGFEDEKLFF. The CDR3 DNA is TGTGCCAGCAGCTTTGCCGGGTTCGAGGATGAAAAACTGTTTTTT. The variable domain in full, with the rest retrieved from reference TRBV5-4 and TRBJ1-4, is ETGVTQSPTHLIKTRGQQVTLRCSSQSGHNTVSWYQQALGQGPQFIFQYYREEENGRGNFPPRFSGLQFPNYSSELNVNALELDDSALYLCASSFAGFEDEKLFFGSGTQLSVL.

J is TRBJ1-1 and V is TRBV4-2; 7 bases match TRBD1. Per the germline V gene, CDR1 is LGHNA and CDR2 is YNFKEQ. V shed 1 base, J shed 3 bases, and the junction held 11 bases outside the gene matches. The length of the CDR3 is 17 residues. The CDR3 reads CASSQGGGWQGDTEAFF. CDR3 DNA: TGTGCCAGCAGCCAAGGGGGAGGTTGGCAGGGGGACACTGAAGCTTTCTTT.

The rearrangement links TRBV19 to TRBJ1-6; TRBD1 is a possible D gene (6 bases). Germline CDR1 and CDR2: LNHDA and SQIVND (reference sequence). Trimming left V 3 bases short and J 10 bases short, with 13 bases between. This CDR3 comprises 14 residues. DNA of the CDR3: TGTGCCAGTAGTATGGTTTCAGGGGCATCACCCCTCCACTTT. It encodes CASSMVSGASPLHF.

The J gene is TRBJ1-1, the V gene TRBV7-9; D gene ambiguous. CDR1 and CDR2 from the germline V gene are SEHNR and FQNEAQ (reference sequence). V was pared by 5 bases and J by 5 bases, with 24 bases between. The CDR3 runs 17 residues. The CDR3 loop reads CASSLGAFGPGWTEAFF. CDR3 nucleotide sequence: TGTGCCAGCAGCCTGGGAGCATTCGGGCCCGGGTGGACTGAAGCTTTCTTT.

CDR3 region: CASSESETAYSNQPQHF. In DNA form, the CDR3 reads TGCGCCAGCAGTGAGTCGGAGACAGCCTATAGCAATCAGCCCCAGCATTTT. The rearrangement uses TRBV10-1 and TRBJ1-5; weak D call: TRBD1 (5 bases). The germline V gene has CDR1 WNHNN and CDR2 SYGVQD (reference sequence). This CDR3 spans 17 amino acids. V was pared by 0 bases and J by 0 bases, with 12 bases between.

The V and J genes are TRBV19 and TRBJ1-5; tentative D call: TRBD1 (5 bases). V lost 2 bases to trimming and J lost 0 bases, with 11 bases between them. The CDR3 contains 16 residues. Germline assignment: CDR1 LNHDA and CDR2 SQIVND (reference sequence). In nucleotides, the CDR3 is TGTGCCAGTAGTATAAGGGGTATCGGTAGCAATCAGCCCCAGCATTTT. Translating gives CASSIRGIGSNQPQHF.

The chain employs TRBV4-3 and TRBJ2-1; D perhaps matches TRBD1 (6 bases). CDR1 is LGHNA, CDR2 YSLEER, per germline. Trimming pared 0 bases from V and 9 bases from J, leaving 21 bases between. This CDR3 is built from 17 residues. CDR3 loop: CASSQEGGTGSSGEQFF. The CDR3 DNA sequence: TGCGCCAGCAGCCAAGAAGGTGGTACAGGGTCATCAGGTGAGCAGTTCTTC.

The V gene is TRBV6-5, the J gene TRBJ2-7; TRBD2 matches at 7 bases. V gave up 0 bases and J gave up 2 bases; unmatched junction bases: 4. CDR3 length: 15 amino acids. From germline, CDR1 is MNHEY and CDR2 SVGAGI. CDR3 residues: CASSYSSSGPYEQYF. The CDR3 DNA reads as TGTGCCAGCAGTTACTCGTCTAGCGGCCCCTACGAGCAGTACTTC.

The rearrangement uses TRBV6-1 and TRBJ2-7, with TRBD1 matching over 7 bases. The CDR3 totals 14 residues. J was trimmed by 6 bases and V by 5 bases; bases with no gene match: 10. CDR1 MNHNS and CDR2 SASEGT come from the germline V gene. CDR3 in DNA: TGTGCCAGCAGTCCCCTGAGTGACAGGGCCGAGCAGTACGTC. This sequence encodes CASSPLSDRAEQYV.

The gene calls are TRBV3-1 (or the pseudogene TRBV3-2) and TRBJ1-4; a weak D match, TRBD1 (5 bases). CDR1 and CDR2 from the germline V gene are LGHDT and YNNKEL (reference sequence). The length of the CDR3 is 20 residues. The V and J ends lost 0 bases and 7 bases respectively, with 27 bases between them. CDR3 loop: CASSQDLGFGGREGPEKLFF. CDR3 in DNA: TGTGCCAGCAGCCAAGATTTGGGGTTTGGAGGCAGGGAAGGGCCTGAAAAACTGTTTTTT.

The rearrangement links TRBV2 to TRBJ1-6; the D is unclear. Trimming removed 3 bases from V and 7 bases from J, with 16 bases in between. This CDR3 contains 16 residues. Germline-derived CDR1 and CDR2 are SNHLY and FYNNEI. CDR3: CASSEDDRGENSPLHF. CDR3 nucleotides: TGTGCCAGCAGTGAGGATGATCGCGGCGAAAATTCACCCCTCCACTTT. Supplemented by reference TRBV2 and TRBJ1-6, the full variable domain reads EPEVTQTPSHQVTQMGQEVILRCVPISNHLYFYWYRQILGQKVEFLVSFYNNEISEKSEIFDDQFSVERPDGSNFTLKIRSTKLEDSAMYFCASSEDDRGENSPLHFGNGTRLTVT.

This clone showed up just once. The V and J genes are TRBV30 and TRBJ1-2; D possibly corresponds to TRBD1 (5 bases). Germline V CDR1 and CDR2: GTSNPN, SVGIG (reference sequence). V lost 0 bases and J lost 5, with 13 bases in between. This CDR3 is built from 14 residues. CDR3 protein: CAWSVPGRTYGYTF. The CDR3 DNA sequence: TGTGCCTGGAGTGTCCCGGGACGGACATATGGCTACACCTTC.

The chain is built from TRBV3-1 (or the pseudogene TRBV3-2) and TRBJ1-2, with D uncertain. CDR1 and CDR2 (germline): LGHDT, YNNKEL (reference sequence). The V end lost 2 bases, the J end lost 8 bases, and 12 bases lay between the germline ends. This CDR3 spans 13 amino acids. The DNA of the CDR3 is TGTGCCAGCAGCCAAAACACAGTTGAGGGCTACACCTTC. It translates to CASSQNTVEGYTF.

In regard to this clone: The same CDR3 is also encoded by other DNA sequences in this sample. This sequence joins TRBV27 and TRBJ1-6; D gene ambiguous. Germline V lookup: CDR1 MNHEY, CDR2 SMNVEV (reference sequence). With 1 base removed from V and 8 bases from J, the gap between germline ends came to 3 bases. The CDR3 extends over 12 amino acids. CDR3: CASSLYDSPLHF. The CDR3 DNA is TGTGCCAGCAGTTTATACGATTCACCCCTCCACTTT.

The rearrangement links TRBV9 to TRBJ2-5; tentative D call: TRBD2 (6 bases). V lost 4 bases and J 4 bases, leaving 14 bases between the germline ends. In germline, CDR1 is SGDLS, CDR2 YYNGEE. This CDR3 contains 14 residues. CDR3 DNA sequence: TGTGCCAGCAGCCTAGGGGACTCCTCAGAGACCCAGTACTTC. Amino acids: CASSLGDSSETQYF.

V is TRBV7-2 and J is TRBJ1-3; the D is unclear. V was pared by 3 bases and J by 0 bases, with 12 bases between. This CDR3 region has 16 residues. Germline loops: CDR1 SGHTA, CDR2 FQGNSA. The CDR3 region is CASSFGGTSSGNTIYF. CDR3 sequence (DNA): TGTGCCAGCAGCTTTGGAGGAACCAGCTCTGGAAACACCATATATTTT.

The chain couples TRBV5-1 to TRBJ1-1, with D possibly matching TRBD1 (5 bases). This CDR3 spans 14 amino acids. CDR1 SGHRS and CDR2 YFSETQ come from the germline V gene. The V end was cut by 4 bases, the J end by 4 bases, with 14 bases between. CDR3 coding DNA: TGCGCCAGCAGCCGGGCCGTTGGGGGCACTGAAGCTTTCTTT. It specifies CASSRAVGGTEAFF. Using reference TRBV5-1 and TRBJ1-1 for the parts outside the CDR3, the full variable domain is KAGVTQTPRYLIKTRGQQVTLSCSPISGHRSVSWYQQTPGQGLQFLFEYFSETQRNKGNFPGRFSGRQFSNSRSEMNVSTLELGDSALYLCASSRAVGGTEAFFGQGTRLTVV.

Comment on this clone: One end of the junction fails to match germline, which may point to a read error. The chain links TRBV5-1 to TRBJ1-3, with D unresolved. CDR1 and CDR2 from the germline V gene are SGHRS and YFSETQ. This CDR3 contains 15 residues. CDR3 bases: TGTGCCAGCAGCCCAACTCCCGTCTCTGGAAACACCATATATTTT. Its translation is CASSPTPVSGNTIYF.

V usage is TRBV29-1 and J usage is TRBJ1-1; D is unclear. V dropped 5 bases and J dropped 4 bases, with 8 bases sitting between them. Germline CDR1 is SQVTM and CDR2 is ANQGSEA. The CDR3 has 11 amino acids. CDR3 region: CSVSWGTEAFF. The CDR3 bases are TGCAGCGTTAGTTGGGGCACTGAAGCTTTCTTT.

The V call is TRBV5-8, the J call TRBJ1-4; D possibly corresponds to TRBD1 (5 bases). The CDR3 consists of 17 residues. Germline CDR1 is SGHTS and CDR2 is YDEGEE. V lost 0 bases and J 4 bases, leaving 16 bases between the germline ends. CDR3 amino acids: CASSLEEGSSFNEKLFF. CDR3 nucleotides: TGTGCCAGCAGCTTGGAGGAGGGGTCCTCCTTTAATGAAAAACTGTTTTTT.

This chain connects TRBV2 to TRBJ2-2, with a weak D call TRBD2 (5 bases). The CDR3 runs to 14 residues. Looked up from germline, CDR1 is SNHLY and CDR2 is FYNNEI. Trimming shortened V by 8 bases and J by 3 bases, and 13 bases separated the two germline ends. CDR3 sequence (DNA): TGTGCCAGCGGTTTAGGGAGCTACACCGGGGAGCTGTTTTTT. Translation: CASGLGSYTGELFF.

The CDR3 DNA is TGCGCCAGCAGCATCCGGGACGGATCTAGGAGCTACACCTTC. Its protein product is CASSIRDGSRSYTF. The chain is built from TRBV5-1 and TRBJ1-2; D may be TRBD1 (5 bases). CDR3 length equals 14 residues. Germline CDR1 reads SGHRS; CDR2 reads YFSETQ. V lost 4 bases to trimming and J lost 9 bases, with 19 bases between them.

J is TRBJ1-1 and V is TRBV29-1; a possible D gene is TRBD1 (5 bases). This CDR3 is 12 amino acids long. The V gene's germline CDR1 is SQVTM and CDR2 ANQGSEA. The V and J ends lost 3 bases and 3 bases respectively, with 8 bases between them. The CDR3 DNA is TGCAGCGTTGATAGGGGATACACTGAAGCTTTCTTT. Translated: CSVDRGYTEAFF.